This T cell receptor (beta chain) was recorded in a study of T cell responses to AZD1222 COVID-19 vaccine. About the study: Second-dose recipients at about 4 or about 12 weeks were treated as one pooled group. Study results and caveats: Donors were chiefly white British, with a greater number of females, and clonal diversity was perhaps underestimated.

CDR3 length: 15 residues. With 4 bases removed from V and 3 bases from J, the gap between germline ends came to 16 bases. Looked up from germline, CDR1 is SGHKS and CDR2 is YYEKEE (reference sequence). Of note for this clone: Its antigen is currently unknown.

Generated by immunoSEQ multiplex PCR, the TCRdb table keeps only in-frame clones and is missing some. The data hold around 150,000 clones, with 70% to 90% observed a single time. The V and J genes are TRBV5-5 and TRBJ1-1; no definite D call. This clonotype was sampled from an adult in good health. The sequencing used peripheral blood, collected on day 0 of AZD1222 vaccination. This CDR3 is CASSPTGSRDTEAFF. DNA for the CDR3: TGTGCCAGCAGCCCGACCGGGTCTAGGGACACTGAAGCTTTCTTT.